The 30 T cell receptor beta chains reported below all come from one sample, sequenced in a study of blood T cell repertoires in COVID-19. The protocol was immunoSEQ multiplex PCR, while the TCRdb copy is restricted to in-frame clones and leaves out a portion. The sample holds around 330,000 clones, more than 75% seen once. The sequencing input was peripheral blood. These receptors were taken from a woman aged 45 to 65 with active or convalescent COVID-19.

This clone appeared a few times. The rearrangement uses TRBV4-1 and TRBJ2-3; TRBD2 aligns across 15 bases. CDR3 length equals 17 residues. The junction had 6 bases not matched to a gene; V was cut back by 6 bases and J by 2 bases. In germline, CDR1 is MGHRA, CDR2 YSYEKL. The CDR3 DNA sequence: TGCGCCAGCAGAGGACTAGCGGGGGGGCGGGTCACAGATACGCAGTATTTT. The encoded protein is CASRGLAGGRVTDTQYF.

The rearrangement uses TRBV14 and TRBJ2-1; weak D call: TRBD1 (5 bases). With 1 base removed from V and 8 bases from J, the gap between germline ends came to 12 bases. This CDR3 spans 14 amino acids. Looked up from germline, CDR1 is SGHDN and CDR2 is FVKESK. Written as DNA, the CDR3 is TGTGCCAGCAGCCAAGTTCAGGGTGGAGATGAGCAGTTCTTC. It encodes CASSQVQGGDEQFF.

This sequence joins TRBV2 and TRBJ1-2; D remains ambiguous. Germline V gives CDR1 SNHLY, CDR2 FYNNEI. The CDR3 extends over 12 amino acids. Deletions cut 7 bases from V and 8 bases from J, with 14 bases between. CDR3 residues: CASTTGVWGYTF. The CDR3 DNA sequence: TGTGCCAGCACGACCGGGGTTTGGGGCTACACCTTC. Full variable domain (rest looked up from reference TRBV2 and TRBJ1-2): EPEVTQTPSHQVTQMGQEVILRCVPISNHLYFYWYRQILGQKVEFLVSFYNNEISEKSEIFDDQFSVERPDGSNFTLKIRSTKLEDSAMYFCASTTGVWGYTFGSGTRLTVV.

The rearrangement uses TRBV11-1 and TRBJ1-6; TRBD1 agrees at 7 bases. After removal of 3 bases from V and 8 bases from J, the junction contained 4 bases not matched to a gene. The CDR3 spans 14 residues. CDR1 and CDR2 from the germline V gene are SGHAT and FQDESV (reference sequence). DNA of the CDR3: TGTGCCAGCAGCTTCAGGGGGATTTATTCACCCCTCCACTTT. It specifies CASSFRGIYSPLHF.

This rearrangement joins TRBV27 to TRBJ1-2; D is unclear. This CDR3 is 14 amino acids long. CDR1 and CDR2 from the germline V gene are MNHEY and SMNVEV (reference sequence). V lost 3 bases and J lost 4, with 12 bases in between. CDR3 region: CASSFRGVGYGYTF. CDR3 bases: TGTGCCAGCAGTTTCCGGGGTGTGGGCTATGGCTACACCTTC.

This clone has only one observation. V and J are TRBV9 and TRBJ2-1, with a weak D call TRBD2 (5 bases). Germline loops: CDR1 SGDLS, CDR2 YYNGEE. V was shortened by 0 bases and J by 0 bases, with 10 bases between the two germline ends. This CDR3 is built from 16 residues. The CDR3 sequence is CASSVAGRGSYNEQFF. The CDR3 nucleotides read TGTGCCAGCAGCGTAGCTGGCCGGGGCTCCTACAATGAGCAGTTCTTC.

This clone was counted a few times. This rearrangement joins TRBV4-1 to TRBJ1-2, with D perhaps matching TRBD1 (6 bases). This CDR3 has 16 residues. V was cut by 4 bases and J by 2 bases, with 17 bases left in between. The V gene's germline CDR1 is MGHRA and CDR2 YSYEKL. The CDR3 nucleotides are TGCGCCAGCAGCCCGGGCCCAGGGGCGAACAACTATGGCTACACCTTC. This codes for CASSPGPGANNYGYTF.

The CDR3: CASSPGSSGNTIYF. CDR3 bases: TGTGCCAGCAGCCCGGGGAGCTCTGGAAACACCATATATTTT. The V and J genes are TRBV7-3 and TRBJ1-3; D gene uncertain. Germline V gene lookup returns CDR1 SGHTA and CDR2 FQGTGA. V gave up 5 bases and J gave up 0 bases, with 8 bases separating them. The CDR3 extends over 14 amino acids.

The gene calls are TRBV6-2 or TRBV6-3 and TRBJ2-1; tentative D call: TRBD2 (5 bases). The CDR3 length is 13 residues. Germline V gene data show CDR1 as MNHEY and CDR2 as SVGEGT. V was clipped by 6 bases and J by 3 bases, with 9 bases between them. The CDR3 DNA sequence: TGTGCCAGCAGCTTGGACTTCTACAATGAGCAGTTCTTC. This encodes CASSLDFYNEQFF.

The chain carries TRBV4-3 and TRBJ2-4; D perhaps matches TRBD2 (5 bases). The CDR3 spans 16 residues. Per germline, CDR1 LGHNA and CDR2 YSLEER. V was shortened by 0 bases and J by 0 bases, with 9 bases between the two germline ends. The CDR3 here is CASSQEAGLAKNIQYF. CDR3 sequence (DNA): TGCGCCAGCAGCCAAGAGGCAGGACTAGCCAAAAACATTCAGTACTTC.

The gene calls are TRBV7-3 and TRBJ2-1; 9 nucleotides match TRBD1. Germline V gives CDR1 SGHTA, CDR2 FQGTGA. The CDR3 covers 15 residues. With 5 bases clipped from V and 4 bases from J, the junction kept 6 bases outside the gene matches. DNA for the CDR3: TGTGCCAGCAGCCGGGGACAGGGCATATACAATGAGCAGTTCTTC. It is translated as CASSRGQGIYNEQFF.

The J gene is TRBJ1-5, the V gene TRBV5-1; TRBD1 agrees at 8 bases. V lost 4 bases and J lost 6; bases outside the gene matches: 9. This CDR3 has 15 amino acids. Germline assignment: CDR1 SGHRS and CDR2 YFSETQ. The CDR3 reads CASSPAGGEIQPQHF. DNA of the CDR3: TGCGCCAGCAGCCCGGCAGGGGGCGAAATTCAGCCCCAGCATTTT.

This clone was picked up one time. This sequence joins TRBV24-1 and TRBJ2-3; D is perhaps TRBD2 (5 bases). The CDR3 covers 15 residues. V lost 4 bases and J lost 4, with 14 bases in between. CDR1 is KGHDR, CDR2 SFDVKD, per germline. CDR3 nucleotide sequence: TGTGCCACCAGTGACCCGGGCCGGGGTCCAGATACGCAGTATTTT. Translating it yields CATSDPGRGPDTQYF.

The V call is TRBV29-1, the J call TRBJ2-5; 8 positions agree with TRBD2. The CDR3 runs to 12 residues. Germline V CDR1 and CDR2: SQVTM, ANQGSEA. J gave up 6 bases and V 6 bases, and 6 bases lay outside the gene matches. CDR3 region: CSVMTSEQTQYF. The CDR3 DNA reads TGCAGCGTGATGACTAGCGAGCAGACCCAGTACTTC. Using reference TRBV29-1 and TRBJ2-5 for the parts outside the CDR3, the full variable domain is SAVISQKPSRDICQRGTSLTIQCQVDSQVTMMFWYRQQPGQSLTLIATANQGSEATYESGFVIDKFPISRPNLTFSTLTVSNMSPEDSSIYLCSVMTSEQTQYFGPGTRLLVL.

The V and J genes are TRBV19 and TRBJ2-1; 9 bases are shared with TRBD2. The CDR3 covers 15 residues. V dropped 2 bases and J dropped 8; count of bases not matched to a gene: 7. Looked up from germline, CDR1 is LNHDA and CDR2 is SQIVND (reference sequence). The CDR3 protein is CASSITSSGSDEQFF. The CDR3 nucleotides read TGTGCCAGTAGTATAACCAGTAGCGGGAGTGATGAGCAGTTCTTC.

The rearrangement uses TRBV19 and TRBJ1-6; 7 bases fit TRBD1. The CDR3 has 15 residues. V dropped 4 bases and J dropped 6; count of bases not matched to a gene: 6. The germline V gene encodes CDR1 LNHDA and CDR2 SQIVND (reference sequence). CDR3 sequence reads: CASSNSGTANSPLHF. DNA for the CDR3: TGTGCCAGTAGTAACTCCGGGACAGCTAATTCACCCCTCCACTTT.

V and J are TRBV30 and TRBJ1-4, with 8 nucleotides matching TRBD1. V was clipped by 5 bases and J by 0 bases; unmatched bases: 8. Per germline, CDR1 GTSNPN and CDR2 SVGIG (reference sequence). The CDR3 runs 16 residues. CDR3 residues: CAWERDRTPTNEKLFF. The CDR3 nucleotides read TGTGCCTGGGAAAGGGACAGGACCCCAACTAATGAAAAACTGTTTTTT.

This clone turned up a few times. The chain has TRBV7-8 and TRBJ1-1; a weak D match, TRBD1 (5 bases). Germline loops: CDR1 SGHVS, CDR2 FQNEAQ. The CDR3 runs 15 residues. Trimming stripped 1 base from V and 3 bases from J, with 12 bases between. CDR3 loop: CASSLGRGWDTEAFF. The CDR3, as DNA: TGTGCCAGCAGCTTAGGGAGGGGTTGGGACACTGAAGCTTTCTTT.

The J gene is TRBJ1-2, the V gene TRBV4-1; a weak D match, TRBD1 (5 bases). This CDR3 region has 16 residues. V lost 1 base, J lost 8 bases, and 20 bases lay in between. Germline V gene data show CDR1 as MGHRA and CDR2 as YSYEKL. The CDR3 region has the DNA TGCGCCAGCAGCCAAGTCACCACAGGAAAAAATACAGGCTACACCTTC. It is translated as CASSQVTTGKNTGYTF.

V and J are TRBV13 and TRBJ2-7, with 10 positions matching TRBD1. Per germline, CDR1 PRHDT and CDR2 FYEKMQ (reference sequence). The junction had 16 bases not matched to a gene; V was cut back by 5 bases and J by 6 bases. The CDR3 covers 17 residues. Written as DNA, the CDR3 is TGTGCCAGCAGCCCGTTCCGGGACAGGGGAAAGACTGGCGAGCAGTACTTC. It codes for CASSPFRDRGKTGEQYF.

V and J are TRBV7-3 and TRBJ2-1, with TRBD2 as a possible D gene (6 bases). CDR1 and CDR2 (germline): SGHTA, FQGTGA. CDR3 length equals 15 residues. Trimming took off 0 bases at V and 2 bases at J, with 8 bases between the two ends. CDR3 bases: TGTGCCAGCAGCTTAACGTCGGGGGCCTACAATGAGCAGTTCTTC. This codes for CASSLTSGAYNEQFF.

The chain uses TRBV6-5 and TRBJ1-2; no definite D call. CDR3 size: 13 residues. CDR1 is MNHEY and CDR2 is SVGAGI in the germline V gene. V was pared by 6 bases and J by 4 bases, with 12 bases between. The CDR3 here is CASSRGSGYGYTF. The CDR3 DNA reads TGTGCCAGCAGCCGAGGGTCTGGCTATGGCTACACCTTC.

The chain links TRBV7-3 to TRBJ1-1, with a possible D match to TRBD1 (6 bases). The germline gives CDR1 SGHTA, CDR2 FQGTGA. This CDR3 is built from 13 residues. Between the trimmed V and J ends, which lost 5 bases and 4 bases, there was a span of 11 bases. In nucleotides, the CDR3 is TGTGCCAGCAGCCTCCAGGGGAGCACTGAAGCTTTCTTT. Amino acids: CASSLQGSTEAFF.

The chain carries TRBV5-1 and TRBJ2-3; 8 bases agree with TRBD1. V trimming: 4 bases; J trimming: 2 bases; junction bases outside the gene matches: 9. The CDR3 extends over 16 amino acids. In germline, CDR1 is SGHRS, CDR2 YFSETQ. The CDR3 sequence is CASSPGDRLPTDTQYF. The CDR3 DNA sequence: TGCGCCAGCAGCCCGGGGGACAGGTTGCCCACAGATACGCAGTATTTT.

The rearrangement uses TRBV6-2 or TRBV6-3 and TRBJ1-1, with D uncertain. Trimming took off 0 bases at V and 7 bases at J, with 6 bases between the two ends. Looked up from germline, CDR1 is MNHEY and CDR2 is SVGEGT. The CDR3 runs to 12 residues. This chain's CDR3 is CASSYSRGEAFF. DNA of the CDR3: TGTGCCAGCAGTTACTCGCGGGGTGAAGCTTTCTTT.

V gene TRBV2 combines with J gene TRBJ2-1, with TRBD1 matching over 8 bases. Germline CDR1 is SNHLY and CDR2 is FYNNEI. The CDR3 runs 13 residues. V shed 8 bases, J shed 7 bases, and the junction held 7 bases outside the gene matches. The CDR3: CASSRTGYNEQFF. Here the CDR3 DNA reads TGTGCCAGCTCGAGGACAGGGTATAATGAGCAGTTCTTC.

V and J are TRBV7-2 and TRBJ2-1, with 12 bases that match TRBD2. Trimming at V came to 4 bases and at J to 7 bases, leaving 8 bases not matched to a gene. The germline CDR1 and CDR2 sequences are SGHTA and FQGNSA. CDR3 length: 16 residues. The CDR3 DNA is TGTGCCAGCAGCTCAAGACTAGCGGGAGAGCGGAATGAGCAGTTCTTC. This translates into CASSSRLAGERNEQFF.

A single count supports this clone. In the same sample, other DNA sequences code for this CDR3. V gene TRBV5-1 combines with J gene TRBJ1-2; tentatively, D is TRBD1 (5 bases). This CDR3 spans 12 amino acids. V lost 4 bases, J lost 5 bases, and 9 bases lay in between. Per germline, CDR1 SGHRS and CDR2 YFSETQ. Here the CDR3 DNA reads TGCGCCAGCAGCCCATCAGGGTATGGCTACACCTTC. It specifies CASSPSGYGYTF.

J is TRBJ1-1 and V is TRBV4-1; D uncertain. V lost 4 bases and J 2 bases, leaving 20 bases between the germline ends. The CDR3 is made up of 17 amino acids. Per the germline V gene, CDR1 is MGHRA and CDR2 is YSYEKL. The CDR3 sequence: CASSLPGVSLGNTEAFF. The DNA for the CDR3 is TGCGCCAGCAGCCTCCCCGGGGTAAGTCTGGGAAACACTGAAGCTTTCTTT.

The chain carries TRBV21-1 and TRBJ2-3; TRBD1 is taken as the D call from the table, unchecked against the DNA. TRBV21-1 is shown as a pseudogene. The CDR3 totals 15 residues. The CDR3 here is CASSKVSHGRYTQYF. CDR3 nucleotide sequence: TGTGCCAGCAGCAAAGTCAGTCATGGCCGATATACGCAGTATTTT.